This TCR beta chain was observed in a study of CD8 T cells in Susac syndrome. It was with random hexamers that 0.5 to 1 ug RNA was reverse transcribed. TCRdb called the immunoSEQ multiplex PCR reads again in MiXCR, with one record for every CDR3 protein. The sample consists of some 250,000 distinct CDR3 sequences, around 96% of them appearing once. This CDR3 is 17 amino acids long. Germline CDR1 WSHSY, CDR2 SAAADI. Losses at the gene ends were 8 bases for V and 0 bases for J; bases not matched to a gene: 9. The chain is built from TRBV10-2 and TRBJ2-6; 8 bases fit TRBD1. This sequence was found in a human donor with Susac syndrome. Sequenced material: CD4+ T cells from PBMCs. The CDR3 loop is CASGTGTGISGANVLTF. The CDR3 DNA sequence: TGCGCCAGCGGAACCGGGACAGGAATCTCTGGGGCCAACGTCCTGACTTTC.